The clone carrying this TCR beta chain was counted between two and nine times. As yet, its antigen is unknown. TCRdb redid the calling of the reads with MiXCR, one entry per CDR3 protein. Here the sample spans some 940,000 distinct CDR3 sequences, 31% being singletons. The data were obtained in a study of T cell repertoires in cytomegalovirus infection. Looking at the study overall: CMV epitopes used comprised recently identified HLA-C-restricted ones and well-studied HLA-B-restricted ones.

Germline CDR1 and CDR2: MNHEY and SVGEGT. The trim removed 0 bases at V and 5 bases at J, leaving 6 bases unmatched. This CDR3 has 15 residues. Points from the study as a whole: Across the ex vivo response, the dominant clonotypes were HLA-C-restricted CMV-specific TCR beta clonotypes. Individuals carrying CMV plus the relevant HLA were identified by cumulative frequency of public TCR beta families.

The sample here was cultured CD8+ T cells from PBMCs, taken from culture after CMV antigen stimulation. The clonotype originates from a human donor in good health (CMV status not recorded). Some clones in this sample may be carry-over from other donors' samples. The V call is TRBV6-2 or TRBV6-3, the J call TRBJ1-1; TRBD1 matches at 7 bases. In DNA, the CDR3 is TGTGCCAGCAGTTACTCGATAACAGGGGTGACTGAAGCTTTCTTT. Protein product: CASSYSITGVTEAFF.